This TCR beta chain was profiled in a study of CD8+CD57+ T cells in acquired aplastic anemia. The patients chosen for sequencing had shown expansion of CD8+CD57+ cells (detected by flow cytometry). As a group, the patients uniformly had severe acquired aplastic anemia. Study outcomes and limitations: The study identified roughly 29 CD8+ CDR3 sequences shared by patients and controls. In CD8+ cells, Simpson's diversity showed no significant difference between patients and controls.

TCR beta VDJ and CDR3 profiling used genomic DNA as template. Each CDR3 protein is one row after TCRdb ran MiXCR on the reads. Of hundreds of thousands of distinct CDR3 sequences listed, roughly 34% are singletons. Note on this clonotype: Its antigen is still unknown.

The CDR3 sequence is 17 residues long. V lost 3 bases, J lost 3 bases, and 9 bases stayed unmatched. Germline CDR1 reads MNHNS; CDR2 reads SASEGT. J is TRBJ2-7 and V is TRBV6-1; 12 positions match TRBD1. Sequencing was performed on sorted CD4+, CD8+, or CD8+CD57+ T cells (not recorded which) from PBMCs. The receptor was isolated from a human donor with aplastic anemia. CDR3 amino acids: CASSEVNRDRGLYEQYF. In DNA form, the CDR3 reads TGTGCCAGCAGTGAGGTCAACCGGGACAGGGGGCTCTACGAGCAGTACTTC.